The sequence of this T cell receptor (beta chain) was determined in a study of cytomegalovirus exposure and HLA in healthy donors. General study findings and limits: The authors later linked a missense DCLRE1C variant to TCR beta V- and J-gene trimming. Exclusion as indistinguishable affected some V segments, including TRBV6-2 and TRBV6-3.

Details on this clone: Its target is not known.

Primers for the PCR totalled 60 Vbeta and 13 Jbeta. Assay used: immunoSEQ multiplex PCR; TCRdb lists only in-frame clones, some missing. The sample has 200,000 to 250,000 clones; approximately 80% are singletons. Trimming took off 0 bases at V and 2 bases at J, with 13 bases between the two ends. From germline, CDR1 is LGHNA and CDR2 YNFKEQ. This CDR3 comprises 17 residues. Sequenced material: PBMCs. This receptor was identified in a man under 40 in good health and CMV-seronegative. J is TRBJ1-4 and V is TRBV4-2, with D uncertain. CDR3 nucleotide sequence: TGTGCCAGCAGCCAAGATCTCGGGGTTAGGACTAATGAAAAACTGTTTTTT. This gives the protein CASSQDLGVRTNEKLFF.